The 17 T cell receptor beta chains below were found in one sample sequenced in a study of spatial heterogeneity in lung cancer. TCRdb reanalysed the 5' RACE reads using MiXCR and keeps one entry per CDR3 protein. The table has around 98,000 distinct CDR3 sequences, just under 20% seen once. Time point noted: blood at routine non-recurrence follow-up after resection. This material consisted of PBMCs, taken at follow-up. The receptors come from a male donor with early-stage non-small cell lung cancer.

The gene calls are TRBV5-6 and TRBJ2-7; a weak D match, TRBD1 (5 bases). This CDR3 is 14 amino acids long. Between the trimmed V and J ends, which lost 1 base and 5 bases, there was a span of 13 bases. Germline assignment: CDR1 SGHDT and CDR2 YYEEEE. CDR3 region: CASSLQGGFNEQYF. The CDR3 DNA sequence: TGTGCCAGCAGCTTGCAGGGCGGTTTCAACGAGCAGTACTTC.

The chain links TRBV12-3 or TRBV12-4 to TRBJ1-5; D ambiguous. The germline V and J ends were trimmed by 1 base and 7 bases, with 5 bases remaining between them. The CDR3 length is 12 residues. Here the CDR3 DNA reads TGTGCCAGCAGTTTAGTGGGGCAGCCCCAGCATTTT. The encoded protein is CASSLVGQPQHF.

V and J are TRBV3-1 and TRBJ2-1; the D gene could be TRBD1 or TRBD2 (5 bases each). Trimming took off 1 base at V and 1 base at J, with 11 bases between the two ends. The V gene's germline CDR1 is LGHDT and CDR2 YNNKEL (reference sequence). The CDR3 sequence is 16 residues long. CDR3 in DNA: TGTGCCAGCAGCCAAGGACCGGGGCTGTCCTACAATGAGCAGTTCTTC. Translating it yields CASSQGPGLSYNEQFF.

The J gene is TRBJ1-1, the V gene TRBV7-2; no clear D gene. The CDR3 runs 13 residues. Looked up from germline, CDR1 is SGHTA and CDR2 is FQGNSA. Trimming pared 4 bases from V and 2 bases from J, leaving 8 bases between. This CDR3 reads CASSSPRNTEAFF. In nucleotides, the CDR3 is TGTGCCAGCAGCTCCCCTAGAAACACTGAAGCTTTCTTT. Complete variable domain (other parts from reference TRBV7-2 and TRBJ1-1): GAGVSQSPSNKVTEKGKDVELRCDPISGHTALYWYRQSLGQGLEFLIYFQGNSAPDKSGLPSDRFSAERTGGSVSTLTIQRTQQEDSAVYLCASSSPRNTEAFFGQGTRLTVV.

This clonotype was recorded a few times. This chain connects TRBV24-1 to TRBJ2-3; D may be TRBD2 (6 bases). Germline CDR1 KGHDR, CDR2 SFDVKD. V was pared by 5 bases and J by 5 bases, with 16 bases between. The length of the CDR3 is 15 residues. CDR3 nucleotide sequence: TGTGCCACCAGTGTCCCAACCGGAGGGTTAGATACGCAGTATTTT. Translation: CATSVPTGGLDTQYF.

This clonotype was counted a few times. This chain uses TRBV27 with TRBJ2-2, with D possibly being TRBD1 (6 bases). CDR1 and CDR2 (germline): MNHEY, SMNVEV (reference sequence). There are 15 residues in the CDR3. Deletions cut 6 bases from V and 0 bases from J, with 11 bases between. Here the CDR3 DNA reads TGTGCCAGCAGGGGGGCCTCTCCGAACACCGGGGAGCTGTTTTTT. This encodes CASRGASPNTGELFF.

The chain links TRBV3-1 to TRBJ2-2, with 9 nucleotides matching TRBD2. The junction had 3 bases not matched to a gene; V was cut back by 1 base and J by 3 bases. This CDR3 has 16 residues. The germline V gene has CDR1 LGHDT and CDR2 YNNKEL (reference sequence). The CDR3 DNA is TGTGCCAGCAGCCAAGGCCGGACTAGCGACACCGGGGAGCTGTTTTTT. It codes for CASSQGRTSDTGELFF.

This clonotype occurred a few times. The gene calls are TRBV2 and TRBJ2-1; the match to TRBD1 covers 8 bases. Trimming took 6 bases from V and 9 from J; bases not matched to a gene: 13. The CDR3 consists of 15 residues. The germline CDR1 and CDR2 sequences are SNHLY and FYNNEI. CDR3 loop: CASRGGQGRNGEQFF. The DNA for the CDR3 is TGTGCCAGCAGGGGAGGACAGGGAAGGAACGGTGAGCAGTTCTTC.

This clonotype showed up just a few times. This chain links TRBV4-3 with TRBJ1-2; D is undetermined. Germline loops: CDR1 LGHNA, CDR2 YSLEER. V lost 2 bases, J lost 7 bases, and 17 bases lay in between. This CDR3 comprises 15 residues. The CDR3 nucleotides read TGCGCCAGCAGCCAACTCGACGGAGGATTAATTGGCTACACCTTC. This sequence encodes CASSQLDGGLIGYTF.

This rearrangement joins TRBV29-1 to TRBJ1-5; D is perhaps TRBD1 (5 bases). The CDR3 covers 13 residues. The V and J ends lost 1 base and 8 bases respectively, with 12 bases between them. Germline loops: CDR1 SQVTM, CDR2 ANQGSEA. The CDR3 region is CSVEGTPGEPQHF. For the CDR3, the DNA is TGCAGCGTTGAAGGCACACCGGGGGAGCCCCAGCATTTT.

This clonotype appeared many times. The rearrangement joins TRBV5-6 to TRBJ2-7, with 11 bases fitting TRBD1. V shed 4 bases, J shed 5 bases, and the junction held 14 bases outside the gene matches. CDR3 length: 17 residues. CDR1 and CDR2 (germline): SGHDT, YYEEEE. In DNA form, the CDR3 reads TGTGCCAGCAGCATACGCTACCGGGACAGGGGGACCAACGAGCAGTACTTC. Translation: CASSIRYRDRGTNEQYF.

The J gene is TRBJ2-7, the V gene TRBV5-1; D unclear. Looked up from germline, CDR1 is SGHRS and CDR2 is YFSETQ. V was cut by 0 bases and J by 0 bases, with 10 bases left in between. This CDR3 spans 15 amino acids. DNA for the CDR3: TGCGCCAGCAGCTTGGGTCGCTCAAGCTCCTACGAGCAGTACTTC. Its protein is CASSLGRSSSYEQYF.

The rearrangement uses TRBV12-3 or TRBV12-4 and TRBJ1-1; 8 bases are a match to TRBD1. V trimming: 5 bases; J trimming: 5 bases; junction bases outside the gene matches: 7. CDR3 length equals 14 residues. The CDR3 protein is CASSRTGRVTEAFF. The DNA for the CDR3 is TGTGCCAGCAGTAGGACAGGGAGGGTGACTGAAGCTTTCTTT.

This clonotype was seen ten or more times. J is TRBJ2-3 and V is TRBV7-3; TRBD2 might be the D (5 bases). The CDR3 extends over 16 amino acids. V was shortened by 5 bases and J by 1 base, with 16 bases between the two germline ends. Germline V lookup: CDR1 SGHTA, CDR2 FQGTGA. The CDR3 region has the DNA TGTGCCAGCAGCCCCACACCCGGGGAACGCACAGATACGCAGTATTTT. Amino acid sequence: CASSPTPGERTDTQYF.

This clonotype was seen a few times. The rearrangement uses TRBV7-8 and TRBJ2-1, with 7 bases lining up with TRBD1. After removal of 0 bases from V and 10 bases from J, the junction contained 6 bases not matched to a gene. Germline values: CDR1 SGHVS, CDR2 FQNEAQ. This CDR3 contains 14 residues. The CDR3 region has the DNA TGTGCCAGCAGCTTAGCCACAGGGGTTGTAGAGCAGTTCTTC. Protein product: CASSLATGVVEQFF.

There are a few counts of this clonotype. The V and J genes are TRBV7-9 and TRBJ2-5; TRBD2 agrees at 10 bases. Germline CDR1 SEHNR, CDR2 FQNEAQ (reference sequence). The ends lost 7 bases at V and 5 bases at J; junction bases unmatched: 10. The CDR3 has 15 residues. CDR3 DNA: TGTGCCAGCAACCGAATAGCGGGAGGTCAGGAGACCCAGTACTTC. This sequence encodes CASNRIAGGQETQYF.

There are many counts of this clonotype. The rearrangement links TRBV12-3 or TRBV12-4 to TRBJ2-1, with D perhaps given as TRBD1 or TRBD2 (5 bases each). The CDR3 is 15 amino acids. The ends were cut back, 1 base at V and 5 bases at J, with 12 bases in the middle. The CDR3 coding sequence is TGTGCCAGCAGTTTAGACGGGGCTATTAACAATGAGCAGTTCTTC. Its protein product is CASSLDGAINNEQFF.